One sample yielded the 24 T cell receptor beta chains listed below, sequenced in a study of blood T cell repertoires in COVID-19. Measured with immunoSEQ multiplex PCR; TCRdb has only the in-frame clones, and not every one. The table has about 260,000 clones, around 87% seen once. Material: peripheral blood. Receptors were obtained from a woman between 45 and 65 years old with acute or convalescent COVID-19.

The chain couples TRBV7-3 to TRBJ1-1; no clear D. Germline-derived CDR1 and CDR2 are SGHTA and FQGTGA. The V and J ends lost 6 bases and 8 bases respectively, with 16 bases between them. CDR3 length equals 13 residues. In DNA form, the CDR3 reads TGTGCCAGCAGTTCCACGGCGGGCACAGAAGCTTTCTTT. Amino acid sequence: CASSSTAGTEAFF.

The gene calls are TRBV7-9 and TRBJ2-1, with 8 bases matching TRBD2. Losses at the gene ends were 2 bases for V and 7 bases for J; bases not matched to a gene: 7. The CDR3 is 15 amino acids. Germline V gene lookup returns CDR1 SEHNR and CDR2 FQNEAQ (reference sequence). The CDR3 region is CASSLTGLAVNEQFF. CDR3 nucleotide sequence: TGTGCCAGCAGCTTAACAGGACTAGCAGTGAATGAGCAGTTCTTC.

The V gene is TRBV4-3, the J gene TRBJ1-6; D might be TRBD1 (6 bases). The length of the CDR3 is 15 residues. CDR1 and CDR2 (germline): LGHNA, YSLEER. V shed 7 bases and J shed 5 bases, with 15 bases lying between them. Written as DNA, the CDR3 is TGCGCCAGCACCTGGACGGACAGCAATAATTCACCCCTCCACTTT. Protein sequence: CASTWTDSNNSPLHF.

This clone has a single count. The V gene is TRBV5-4, the J gene TRBJ2-7; TRBD1 agrees at 8 bases. Germline values: CDR1 SGHNT, CDR2 YYREEE (reference sequence). V lost 2 bases to trimming and J lost 12 bases; unmatched junction nucleotides: 10. CDR3 length: 13 residues. The CDR3 loop is CASSFSQGADRYF. The CDR3 region has the DNA TGTGCCAGCAGCTTTAGTCAGGGGGCGGATCGGTACTTC.

CDR3 nucleotides: TGTGCCAGCAGCTTGGGGCGGGGGGCTAATGAAAAACTGTTTTTT. This encodes CASSLGRGANEKLFF. V gene TRBV5-4 combines with J gene TRBJ1-4; D may be TRBD1 (5 bases). The CDR3 sequence is 15 residues long. Germline CDR1 SGHNT, CDR2 YYREEE (reference sequence). Trimming pared 0 bases from V and 3 bases from J, leaving 9 bases between.

V and J are TRBV28 and TRBJ1-5; 7 nucleotides line up with TRBD1. Germline loops: CDR1 MDHEN, CDR2 SYDVKM. Trimming took 6 bases from V and 5 from J; bases not matched to a gene: 7. This CDR3 region has 14 residues. Here the CDR3 reads CASSLTGEYQPQHF. CDR3 bases: TGTGCCAGCAGCTTAACAGGGGAGTATCAGCCCCAGCATTTT.

J is TRBJ1-5 and V is TRBV27; a weak D match, TRBD1 (5 bases). Germline-derived CDR1 and CDR2 are MNHEY and SMNVEV (reference sequence). With 5 bases removed from V and 4 bases from J, the gap between germline ends came to 21 bases. The CDR3 is 17 amino acids. The CDR3 sequence: CASSPSPWGTPNQPQHF. In DNA form, the CDR3 reads TGTGCCAGCAGTCCCTCCCCTTGGGGCACCCCAAATCAGCCCCAGCATTTT.

The chain joins TRBV5-4 to TRBJ1-1; no reliable D call. The V end was cut by 0 bases, the J end by 1 base, with 7 bases between. CDR3 length: 14 amino acids. Germline V gives CDR1 SGHNT, CDR2 YYREEE (reference sequence). For the CDR3, the DNA is TGTGCCAGCAGCTTGGAGACTTCGAACACTGAAGCTTTCTTT. This codes for CASSLETSNTEAFF.

This rearrangement joins TRBV7-9 to TRBJ1-6; 8 bases align to TRBD1. The CDR3 length is 14 residues. The V gene's germline CDR1 is SEHNR and CDR2 FQNEAQ (reference sequence). V lost 3 bases and J lost 7; bases outside the gene matches: 2. The CDR3 loop is CASSLTGDNSPLHF. The CDR3 nucleotides read TGTGCCAGCAGCTTGACAGGGGACAATTCACCCCTCCACTTT.

The chain recombines TRBV7-9 with TRBJ1-1; unclear D gene. CDR1 is SEHNR and CDR2 is FQNEAQ in the germline V gene (reference sequence). The CDR3 is 12 residues long. Trimming stripped 7 bases from V and 3 bases from J, with 9 bases between. CDR3 amino acids: CASISYDTEAFF. The CDR3 DNA reads as TGTGCCAGCATCTCCTACGACACTGAAGCTTTCTTT.

This chain connects TRBV27 to TRBJ1-6; a weak D match, TRBD1 (5 bases). V lost 5 bases and J lost 3, with 11 bases in between. This CDR3 has 15 amino acids. Per the germline V gene, CDR1 is MNHEY and CDR2 is SMNVEV (reference sequence). In DNA, the CDR3 is TGTGCCAGCAGTGAGCGACAGTACTATAATTCACCCCTCCACTTT. Translated: CASSERQYYNSPLHF.

The chain links TRBV21-1 to TRBJ1-6. TRBV21-1 is tagged as a pseudogene. The CDR3 consists of 13 residues. The CDR3 reads CATPTPPNSPLHF. DNA for the CDR3: TGTGCCACCCCAACTCCTCCTAATTCACCCCTCCACTTT.

For the CDR3, the DNA is TGCGCCAGCCGAAGCATTCCGAACACCGGGGAGCTGTTTTTT. Its translation is CASRSIPNTGELFF. V and J are TRBV5-1 and TRBJ2-2, with no clear D. Trimming took 7 bases from V and 0 from J, leaving 10 bases between them. CDR3 length: 14 amino acids. The germline V gene encodes CDR1 SGHRS and CDR2 YFSETQ.

This sequence joins TRBV24-1 and TRBJ2-3, with TRBD1 identical over 7 bases. The CDR3 has 14 residues. After removal of 5 bases from V and 5 bases from J, the junction contained 6 bases not matched to a gene. Germline CDR1 is KGHDR and CDR2 is SFDVKD. DNA of the CDR3: TGTGCCACCAGTGTAGGGGGCGCGGTAGATACGCAGTATTTT. Translating it yields CATSVGGAVDTQYF.

The V gene is TRBV20-1, the J gene TRBJ2-3, with 8 nucleotides matching TRBD1. Germline V gene sequence: CDR1 DFQATT, CDR2 SNEGSKA (reference sequence). CDR3 size: 14 residues. With 3 bases clipped from V and 3 bases from J, the junction kept 5 bases outside the gene matches. The DNA of the CDR3 is TGCAGTGCTAGTACGACAGGGGAAACAGATACGCAGTATTTT. It is translated as CSASTTGETDTQYF.

V usage is TRBV6-2 or TRBV6-3 and J usage is TRBJ2-1, with TRBD2 matching over 10 bases. The trim removed 5 bases at V and 5 bases at J, leaving 6 bases unmatched. The CDR3 has 15 amino acids. CDR1 and CDR2 (germline): MNHEY, SVGEGT. The CDR3 coding sequence is TGTGCCAGCAGTCAACTAGCGGGAAGGGACAATGAGCAGTTCTTC. It yields the protein CASSQLAGRDNEQFF.

The gene calls are TRBV27 and TRBJ2-5; TRBD2 matches at 9 bases. The CDR3 contains 16 residues. Losses at the gene ends were 4 bases for V and 3 bases for J; bases not matched to a gene: 9. Germline CDR1 is MNHEY and CDR2 is SMNVEV (reference sequence). The CDR3 loop reads CASSSPWAGGKETQYF. The CDR3 bases are TGTGCCAGCAGTTCTCCATGGGCGGGAGGGAAAGAGACCCAGTACTTC.

The genes are TRBV7-2 and TRBJ2-7; weak D call: TRBD2 (5 bases). CDR3 length: 13 amino acids. Germline CDR1 reads SGHTA; CDR2 reads FQGNSA. V lost 4 bases to trimming and J lost 7 bases, with 14 bases between them. The CDR3 reads CASSSEGVGEQYF. The CDR3 DNA reads as TGTGCCAGCAGCTCCGAGGGAGTGGGGGAGCAGTACTTC.

This clone has a handful of counts. The rearrangement joins TRBV5-1 to TRBJ1-1; 8 bases are shared with TRBD1. The CDR3 is 14 residues long. The V gene's germline CDR1 is SGHRS and CDR2 YFSETQ. After removal of 2 bases from V and 4 bases from J, the junction contained 4 bases not matched to a gene. Here the CDR3 DNA reads TGCGCCAGCAGCTTACAGGGGGGGAGCACTGAAGCTTTCTTT. Its protein is CASSLQGGSTEAFF. Drawing the rest from reference TRBV5-1 and TRBJ1-1, the complete variable domain is KAGVTQTPRYLIKTRGQQVTLSCSPISGHRSVSWYQQTPGQGLQFLFEYFSETQRNKGNFPGRFSGRQFSNSRSEMNVSTLELGDSALYLCASSLQGGSTEAFFGQGTRLTVV.

This chain uses TRBV19 with TRBJ2-7; tentative D call: TRBD2 (5 bases). The length of the CDR3 is 15 residues. CDR1 and CDR2 (germline): LNHDA, SQIVND (reference sequence). Trimming cost V 6 bases and J 2 bases, with 17 bases left between them. CDR3 nucleotides: TGTGCCAGTAGCCGTCGGGGTGGCGAAACCTACGAGCAGTACTTC. This translates into CASSRRGGETYEQYF.

This sequence joins TRBV9 and TRBJ1-2; 9 bases line up with TRBD1. V shed 0 bases, J shed 8 bases, and the junction held 2 bases outside the gene matches. The CDR3 contains 13 residues. Germline V gene sequence: CDR1 SGDLS, CDR2 YYNGEE. CDR3 sequence: CASSVDRGRGYTF. DNA for the CDR3: TGTGCCAGCAGCGTAGACAGGGGGCGAGGCTACACCTTC.

The rearrangement uses TRBV5-1 and TRBJ1-2; TRBD1 agrees at 7 bases. The CDR3 has 13 residues. From germline, CDR1 is SGHRS and CDR2 YFSETQ. V lost 4 bases to trimming and J lost 4 bases; unmatched junction nucleotides: 4. The CDR3 sequence is CASSPGTAYGYTF. Written as DNA, the CDR3 is TGCGCCAGCAGCCCCGGGACAGCCTATGGCTACACCTTC.

This clone was seen once. V and J are TRBV7-8 and TRBJ1-5; the D gene is possibly TRBD1 (5 bases). The CDR3 has 15 amino acids. Trimming took off 2 bases at V and 7 bases at J, with 15 bases between the two ends. Germline V gene data show CDR1 as SGHVS and CDR2 as FQNEAQ. Here the CDR3 reads CASSLFSRVDQPQHF. The CDR3 region has the DNA TGTGCCAGCAGCTTATTCAGCAGGGTCGACCAGCCCCAGCATTTT. Supplemented by reference TRBV7-8 and TRBJ1-5, the full variable domain reads GAGVSQSPRYKVAKRGQDVALRCDPISGHVSLFWYQQALGQGPEFLTYFQNEAQLDKSGLPSDRFFAERPEGSVSTLKIQRTQQEDSAVYLCASSLFSRVDQPQHFGDGTRLSIL.

The chain links TRBV19 to TRBJ2-1; D is perhaps TRBD1 (7 bases). The CDR3 length is 16 residues. Germline values: CDR1 LNHDA, CDR2 SQIVND (reference sequence). Trimming removed 3 bases from V and 8 bases from J, with 20 bases in between. The CDR3 is CASSMEGQRIGDEQFF. Written as DNA, the CDR3 is TGTGCCAGTAGTATGGAGGGACAGAGAATAGGCGATGAGCAGTTCTTC.